This TCR beta chain was sequenced in a study of shared clonotypes between healthy human individuals. For this clone: Its antigen is unidentified.

The repertoire was sequenced with immunoSEQ multiplex PCR; TCRdb's copy has only in-frame clones and lacks some. The sample has approximately 840,000 clones, about 97% seen once. Overall study findings and caveats: Naive subsets, compared against memory subsets, generally had larger estimated richness values.

Looked up from germline, CDR1 is SGHAT and CDR2 is FQNNGV. The CDR3 consists of 19 residues. The V segment lost 4 bases and the J segment 5 bases; nucleotides outside the gene matches: 20. Naive CD8 isolation took CD45RO-negative cells positively selected for CCR7 and excluded terminally differentiated effector memory CD45RA+ cells. The receptor was derived from a man aged 25-40 years in good health. The V and J genes are TRBV11-2 and TRBJ2-5; 9 bases fit TRBD2. The sample comprised naive CD8+ T cells sorted from blood. CDR3 coding DNA: TGTGCCAGCAGCTGGGGGAGTAGCGGGAGTAGGCCATTGGGGGAGACCCAGTACTTC. Protein sequence: CASSWGSSGSRPLGETQYF.